A single sample gave rise to the 10 T cell receptor beta chains below, sequenced in a study of blood T cell repertoires in COVID-19. TCRdb keeps only in-frame clones here, not all; method: immunoSEQ multiplex PCR. The sample carries over 200,000 clones, 86% recorded once. The source material was peripheral blood. The receptors come from a man in his forties who had recovered from COVID-19.

Only one count was recorded for this clone. The genes are TRBV7-3 and TRBJ1-1; D is undetermined. CDR1 is SGHTA, CDR2 FQGTGA, per germline. This CDR3 comprises 16 residues. Trimming took 0 bases from V and 3 from J, leaving 14 bases between them. This CDR3 is CASSLTFHSFYTEAFF. CDR3 bases: TGTGCCAGCAGCTTAACCTTCCACAGCTTTTACACTGAAGCTTTCTTT.

V is TRBV19 and J is TRBJ1-1, with TRBD1 matching over 7 bases. Per germline, CDR1 LNHDA and CDR2 SQIVND (reference sequence). This CDR3 has 15 amino acids. J gave up 4 bases and V 3 bases, and 8 bases lay outside the gene matches. CDR3 DNA: TGTGCCAGTAGTATGTATAGGGGGCCCGGCACTGAAGCTTTCTTT. The encoded protein is CASSMYRGPGTEAFF.

The gene calls are TRBV6-2 or TRBV6-3 and TRBJ2-7, with 11 bases identical to TRBD2. Germline V lookup: CDR1 MNHEY, CDR2 SVGEGT. V shed 5 bases and J 2 bases; nucleotides not matched to a gene: 5. This CDR3 has 15 residues. CDR3 region: CASSRQGLAAYEQYF. CDR3 in DNA: TGTGCCAGCAGTCGACAGGGACTAGCGGCCTACGAGCAGTACTTC.

The chain employs TRBV7-2 and TRBJ2-1, with TRBD2 matching over 10 bases. Unmatched junction bases numbered 3, after V lost 3 bases and J lost 4 bases. The CDR3 consists of 15 residues. The germline CDR1 and CDR2 sequences are SGHTA and FQGNSA. CDR3 region: CASSFSGGPYNEQFF. CDR3 DNA sequence: TGTGCCAGCAGCTTTAGCGGGGGGCCTTACAATGAGCAGTTCTTC.

This clone was seen just once. The rearrangement links TRBV3-1 (or the pseudogene TRBV3-2) to TRBJ2-7; D possibly corresponds to TRBD2 (5 bases). Per germline, CDR1 LGHDT and CDR2 YNNKEL (reference sequence). There are 17 residues in the CDR3. Trimming stripped 0 bases from V and 2 bases from J, with 17 bases between. The CDR3 loop reads CASSQDHLGGQAYEQYF. In DNA form, the CDR3 reads TGTGCCAGCAGCCAAGATCATCTGGGCGGGCAGGCCTACGAGCAGTACTTC.

The V call is TRBV6-6, the J call TRBJ1-2; maybe TRBD1 (6 bases). Trimming removed 0 bases at V and 4 bases at J, with 12 bases between. Germline CDR1 MNHNY, CDR2 SVGAGI (reference sequence). There are 15 residues in the CDR3. In DNA, the CDR3 is TGTGCCAGCAGTTACTCACAGGGTATGGGCTATGGCTACACCTTC. This codes for CASSYSQGMGYGYTF.

V gene TRBV27 combines with J gene TRBJ1-2; no firm D call. The CDR3 totals 16 residues. V shed 5 bases and J shed 4 bases, with 20 bases lying between them. Germline V gene sequence: CDR1 MNHEY, CDR2 SMNVEV (reference sequence). CDR3 nucleotide sequence: TGTGCCAGCAGTCCTCGGACTCCCCTAAAGGGCTATGGCTACACCTTC. It is translated as CASSPRTPLKGYGYTF.

This clone was counted only a few times. This chain connects TRBV7-9 to TRBJ1-1; D unclear. This CDR3 has 15 amino acids. V was clipped by 5 bases and J by 6 bases, with 19 bases between them. Germline CDR1 SEHNR, CDR2 FQNEAQ (reference sequence). Here the CDR3 DNA reads TGTGCCAGCAGCCCCGCGTTAGGGAGTAGCTCTGAAGCTTTCTTT. It codes for CASSPALGSSSEAFF.

The genes are TRBV20-1 and TRBJ1-5; weak D call: TRBD1 (6 bases). Per germline, CDR1 DFQATT and CDR2 SNEGSKA (reference sequence). The germline V and J ends were trimmed by 3 bases and 6 bases, with 9 bases remaining between them. The length of the CDR3 is 12 residues. This CDR3 reads CSASGGSQPQHF. The CDR3 nucleotides are TGCAGTGCTAGTGGGGGCAGTCAGCCCCAGCATTTT.

V is TRBV6-5 and J is TRBJ1-1; TRBD1 is a possible D gene (6 bases). CDR1 is MNHEY, CDR2 SVGAGI, per germline. The V gene lost 7 bases and the J gene lost 5 bases, with 14 bases spanning the gap. The CDR3 loop spans 13 amino acids. CDR3 residues: CASKDSLRTEAFF. As DNA, the CDR3 is TGTGCCAGCAAGGACAGCCTGAGGACTGAAGCTTTCTTT.